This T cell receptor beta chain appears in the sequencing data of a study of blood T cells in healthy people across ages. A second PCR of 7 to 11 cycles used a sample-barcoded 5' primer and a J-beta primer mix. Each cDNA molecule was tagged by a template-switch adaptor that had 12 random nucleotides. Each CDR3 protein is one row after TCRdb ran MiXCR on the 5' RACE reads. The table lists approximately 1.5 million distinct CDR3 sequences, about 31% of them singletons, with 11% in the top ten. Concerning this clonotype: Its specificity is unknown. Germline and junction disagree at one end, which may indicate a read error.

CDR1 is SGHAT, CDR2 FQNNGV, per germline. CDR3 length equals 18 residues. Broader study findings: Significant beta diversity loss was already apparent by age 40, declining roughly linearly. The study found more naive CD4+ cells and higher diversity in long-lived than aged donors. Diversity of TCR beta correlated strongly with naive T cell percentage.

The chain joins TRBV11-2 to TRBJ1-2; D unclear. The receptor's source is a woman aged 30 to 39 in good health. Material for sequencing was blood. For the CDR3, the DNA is TGTGCCGGCAGTCCGGAGGTGCTCACCCCGTTCAGCTCATATGGCTACACCTTC. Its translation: CAGSPEVLTPFSSYGYTF.